Included here is one T cell receptor beta chain sequence, with context. Germline CDR1 reads SGHDT; CDR2 reads YYEEEE. The CDR3 length is 16 residues. The V end lost 3 bases, the J end lost 0 bases, and 10 bases lay between the germline ends. Original methodology: Scientists estimated how many nucleated cells there were by amplifying reference gene primers. Repertoires were generated with immunoSEQ multiplex PCR, while TCRdb's copy carries only in-frame clones and drops some. For V, J and clone size, that table is used; D and trimming come from the DNA. Of more than 60,000 clones listed, approximately 92% are singletons. The sample originates from a study of blood T cell repertoires in COVID-19. The wider study: Samples representing acute and convalescent COVID-19 were sourced from the United States, Italy and Spain. PBMCs, B-cell-depleted T cells, or T cells provided the cDNA or gDNA that made up the material.

The chain combines TRBV5-6 with TRBJ1-6; a weak D match, TRBD1 (6 bases). The TCR originated in a woman aged 50 to 60 with active COVID-19. The specimen was peripheral blood. CDR3 protein: CASSSGQSSYNSPLHF. The CDR3 DNA follows: TGTGCCAGCAGCTCCGGACAGAGCTCCTATAATTCACCCCTCCACTTT. The entire variable domain, with the rest obtained from reference TRBV5-6 and TRBJ1-6, is as follows: DAGVTQSPTHLIKTRGQQVTLRCSPKSGHDTVSWYQQALGQGPQFIFQYYEEEERQRGNFPDRFSGHQFPNYSSELNVNALLLGDSALYLCASSSGQSSYNSPLHFGNGTRLTVT.